This T cell receptor (beta chain) was found in a study of tissue T cells after allogeneic stem cell transplantation. TCRdb keeps only in-frame clones here, not all; method: immunoSEQ multiplex PCR. The sample carries about 42,000 clones, 80% to 95% recorded once. The germline gives CDR1 MGHRA, CDR2 YSYEKL. The CDR3 covers 15 residues. V was shortened by 0 bases and J by 8 bases, with 13 bases between the two germline ends. V gene TRBV4-1 combines with J gene TRBJ1-4; D unclear. The sequence was obtained from a woman between 35 and 75 years old who later had graft-versus-host disease after an allogeneic stem cell transplant. The input for sequencing was blood, taken before transplantation. CDR3 DNA sequence: TGCGCCAGCAGCCAAGATTGGGTAGGCCGAGAAAAACTGTTTTTT. Protein: CASSQDWVGREKLFF.